This TCR beta chain was identified in a study of response to subunit inactivated influenza vaccine. The study, taken as a whole, reports: Each seasonal influenza vaccination recruits few new T cells, the authors suggested.

A single record per CDR3 protein comes from TCRdb applying MiXCR to the RT-PCR reads. The table records 500,000 to 550,000 distinct CDR3 sequences, approximately 6.9% of them present only once. For this clonotype: As yet, its antigen is unknown.

The receptor comes from a man between 50 and 69 years old who received an inactivated influenza vaccine. The source was PBMCs from blood, collected less than 30 months after vaccination.

The CDR3 sequence: CASIRLGANEQFF. In DNA form, the CDR3 reads TGTGCCAGCATTCGGCTAGGGGCCAATGAGCAGTTCTTC. The V and J genes are TRBV12-3 or TRBV12-4 and TRBJ2-1; maybe TRBD1 (5 bases). This CDR3 has 13 amino acids. The V gene lost 7 bases and the J gene lost 6 bases, with 13 bases spanning the gap.